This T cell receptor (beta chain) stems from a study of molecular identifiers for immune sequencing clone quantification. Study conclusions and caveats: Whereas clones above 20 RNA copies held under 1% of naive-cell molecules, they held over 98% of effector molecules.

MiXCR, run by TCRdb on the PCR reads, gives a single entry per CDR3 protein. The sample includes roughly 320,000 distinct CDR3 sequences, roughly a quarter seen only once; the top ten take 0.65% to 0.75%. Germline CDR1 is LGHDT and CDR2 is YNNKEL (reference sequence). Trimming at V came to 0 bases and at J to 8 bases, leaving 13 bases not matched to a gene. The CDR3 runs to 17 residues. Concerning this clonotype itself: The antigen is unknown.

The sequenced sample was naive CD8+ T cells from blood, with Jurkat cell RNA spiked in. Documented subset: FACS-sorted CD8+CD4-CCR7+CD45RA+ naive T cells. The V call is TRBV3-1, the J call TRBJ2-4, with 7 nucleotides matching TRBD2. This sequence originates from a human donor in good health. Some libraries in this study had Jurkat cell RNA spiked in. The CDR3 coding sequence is TGTGCCAGCAGCCAAGACCCAGGGACTATTCAGGTGGACATTCAGTACTTC. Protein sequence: CASSQDPGTIQVDIQYF.